What follows is one TCR beta chain and its context. What it recognizes is unknown. This sample is drawn from a study of identical twins. General study results and limits: It was out-of-frame TCR alpha sharing in monozygotic twins that models underestimated.

In TCRdb, the 5' RACE reads were re-called with MiXCR into one record per CDR3 protein. The sample consists of about 240,000 distinct CDR3 sequences, more than 9.5% of them appearing once. This sample also belongs to another study, concerning yellow fever vaccine responses in identical twins.

Source material: memory (CD45RO+) T cells sorted from blood. This TCR came from a woman aged 18-29 years in good health.

The CDR3 sequence is CASSARPTVSYNEQFF. The DNA of the CDR3 is TGTGCCAGCAGCGCCCGCCCCACAGTTTCCTACAATGAGCAGTTCTTC. The rearrangement uses TRBV9 and TRBJ2-1, with D uncertain. CDR1 and CDR2 from the germline V gene are SGDLS and YYNGEE. There are 16 residues in the CDR3. Trimming took off 3 bases at V and 1 base at J, with 14 bases between the two ends.